The next 19 T cell receptor beta chains were all read from a single sample in a study of response to subunit inactivated influenza vaccine. From the RT-PCR reads, TCRdb called clonotypes with MiXCR, one entry per CDR3 protein. The sample shows around 530,000 distinct CDR3 sequences, about 15% of them seen only once. The starting material was CD4+ T cells sorted from PBMCs, obtained around 2 years after vaccination. These TCRs come from a man between 50 and 69 years old who received an inactivated influenza vaccine.

CDR3 protein: CASSLEARVYNEQFF. The DNA of the CDR3 is TGTGCCAGCAGCTTGGAGGCCCGAGTTTACAATGAGCAGTTCTTC. The chain employs TRBV5-5 and TRBJ2-1, with D unresolved. Germline V gives CDR1 SGHKS, CDR2 YYEKEE (reference sequence). This CDR3 spans 15 amino acids. Trimming removed 0 bases at V and 4 bases at J, with 11 bases between. The full variable domain, with the rest looked up from reference TRBV5-5 and TRBJ2-1, is DAGVTQSPTHLIKTRGQQVTLRCSPISGHKSVSWYQQVLGQGPQFIFQYYEKEERGRGNFPDRFSARQFPNYSSELNVNALLLGDSALYLCASSLEARVYNEQFFGPGTRLTVL.

V usage is TRBV20-1 and J usage is TRBJ1-4; tentative D call: TRBD1 (5 bases). V was cut by 6 bases and J by 7 bases, with 15 bases left in between. Germline V gene data show CDR1 as DFQATT and CDR2 as SNEGSKA (reference sequence). The CDR3 is made up of 13 amino acids. The CDR3 sequence is CSAKGKVLEKLFF. CDR3 coding DNA: TGCAGTGCGAAGGGGAAAGTACTTGAAAAACTGTTTTTT.

Only a few counts were recorded for this clonotype. The J gene is TRBJ2-3, the V gene TRBV12-3 or TRBV12-4, with D unclear. The V and J ends lost 4 bases and 4 bases respectively, with 6 bases between them. The length of the CDR3 is 12 residues. For the CDR3, the DNA is TGTGCCAGCAGTTCCTTAGCAGATACGCAGTATTTT. This encodes CASSSLADTQYF.

This chain links TRBV6-2 or TRBV6-3 with TRBJ2-1, with 11 bases aligning to TRBD2. There are 14 residues in the CDR3. CDR1 MNHEY and CDR2 SVGEGT come from the germline V gene. V shed 7 bases, J shed 5 bases, and the junction held 4 bases outside the gene matches. This chain's CDR3 is CASNSGGADNEQFF. CDR3 in DNA: TGTGCCAGCAATAGCGGGGGGGCGGACAATGAGCAGTTCTTC.

V and J are TRBV28 and TRBJ2-1, with a possible D match to TRBD2 (7 bases). The CDR3 contains 15 residues. The germline CDR1 and CDR2 sequences are MDHEN and SYDVKM. V was clipped by 3 bases and J by 5 bases, with 14 bases between them. CDR3 protein: CASSFRRGGNNEQFF. In nucleotides, the CDR3 is TGTGCCAGCAGTTTTCGCAGGGGAGGGAACAATGAGCAGTTCTTC.

The V and J genes are TRBV20-1 and TRBJ2-1; 12 nucleotides agree with TRBD2. J gave up 7 bases and V 6 bases, and 7 bases lay outside the gene matches. This CDR3 spans 14 amino acids. CDR1 is DFQATT and CDR2 is SNEGSKA in the germline V gene (reference sequence). The CDR3 is CSASLAGGSNEQFF. The CDR3 bases are TGCAGTGCCTCTCTAGCGGGAGGGAGTAATGAGCAGTTCTTC.

The genes are TRBV6-5 and TRBJ2-2; 8 bases agree with TRBD1. This CDR3 comprises 17 residues. Losses at the gene ends were 4 bases for V and 1 base for J; bases not matched to a gene: 8. The germline V gene has CDR1 MNHEY and CDR2 SVGAGI. The CDR3 reads CASSSDRGKVNTGELFF. The CDR3 nucleotides are TGTGCCAGCAGTTCCGACAGGGGCAAAGTGAACACCGGGGAGCTGTTTTTT.

The chain is built from TRBV5-1 and TRBJ2-3; D is perhaps TRBD1 or TRBD2 (6 bases each). The V end was cut by 4 bases, the J end by 0 bases, with 18 bases between. Germline loops: CDR1 SGHRS, CDR2 YFSETQ. CDR3 length equals 17 residues. DNA of the CDR3: TGCGCCAGCAGCCCGGCGGGACAACCCTCTAGCACAGATACGCAGTATTTT. It encodes CASSPAGQPSSTDTQYF.

V usage is TRBV28 and J usage is TRBJ2-1; D is undetermined. V lost 5 bases to trimming and J lost 5 bases, with 10 bases between them. Germline V gene lookup returns CDR1 MDHEN and CDR2 SYDVKM. CDR3 size: 13 residues. The CDR3 here is CASSPHADNEQFF. Here the CDR3 DNA reads TGTGCCAGCAGTCCCCATGCGGACAATGAGCAGTTCTTC.

This chain uses TRBV29-1 with TRBJ1-5; a weak D match, TRBD1 (5 bases). Germline lookup yields CDR1 SQVTM and CDR2 ANQGSEA. V was clipped by 4 bases and J by 6 bases, with 13 bases between them. The CDR3 sequence is 13 residues long. The CDR3 sequence: CSVVMGLGQPQHF. The DNA for the CDR3 is TGCAGCGTTGTTATGGGGCTTGGTCAGCCCCAGCATTTT.

The genes are TRBV15 and TRBJ2-7, with D perhaps TRBD1 (5 bases). Germline V gene data show CDR1 as LNHNV and CDR2 as YYDKDF (reference sequence). This CDR3 is built from 15 residues. V was cut by 0 bases and J by 9 bases, with 18 bases left in between. This chain's CDR3 is CATSRDRWTRNGQYF. For the CDR3, the DNA is TGTGCCACCAGCAGAGATCGGTGGACACGCAACGGGCAGTACTTC.

The chain couples TRBV20-1 to TRBJ2-7; TRBD1 matches at 9 bases. There are 15 residues in the CDR3. Trimming took 2 bases from V and 2 from J; bases not matched to a gene: 7. Germline CDR1 is DFQATT and CDR2 is SNEGSKA (reference sequence). In nucleotides, the CDR3 is TGCAGTGCTAGACCCACCCGGACAGGGGCCTACGAGCAGTACTTC. Translating it yields CSARPTRTGAYEQYF.

This clonotype was seen more than once but under ten times. This chain links TRBV20-1 with TRBJ2-5; 7 nucleotides line up with TRBD2. CDR3 length: 13 residues. The germline gives CDR1 DFQATT, CDR2 SNEGSKA (reference sequence). V lost 4 bases to trimming and J lost 5 bases; unmatched junction nucleotides: 7. The CDR3 nucleotides are TGCAGTGCTATGCCAGCGGGGCTGGAGACCCAGTACTTC. This sequence encodes CSAMPAGLETQYF.

The V call is TRBV5-5, the J call TRBJ2-5, with D hard to call. This CDR3 contains 14 residues. V lost 1 base, J lost 2 bases, and 9 bases lay in between. Germline CDR1 SGHKS, CDR2 YYEKEE (reference sequence). CDR3 protein: CASSLYVLQETQYF. The DNA of the CDR3 is TGTGCCAGCAGCTTGTACGTACTTCAAGAGACCCAGTACTTC.

The genes are TRBV30 and TRBJ2-2, with D possibly matching TRBD1 (5 bases). CDR1 and CDR2 (germline): GTSNPN, SVGIG (reference sequence). The CDR3 is 14 residues long. Between the trimmed V and J ends, which lost 3 bases and 5 bases, there was a span of 13 bases. The CDR3 here is CAWSFYSGTGELFF. DNA for the CDR3: TGTGCCTGGAGCTTCTACTCAGGGACCGGGGAGCTGTTTTTT.

Only a few counts were recorded for this clonotype. The J gene is TRBJ1-2, the V gene TRBV25-1; 9 nucleotides match TRBD1. The CDR3 is 13 residues long. Germline trimming cut 1 base from V and 10 bases from J; bases unmatched to any gene: 4. Looked up from germline, CDR1 is MGHDK and CDR2 is SYGVNS. DNA of the CDR3: TGTGCCAGCAGTGAATCCGGGACAGGGCCCTACACCTTC. Its translation is CASSESGTGPYTF.

CDR3 protein: CSARDRLAGVRADTQYF. The DNA of the CDR3 is TGCAGTGCTAGAGATCGGCTAGCGGGAGTTCGGGCAGATACGCAGTATTTT. The chain carries TRBV20-1 and TRBJ2-3; 10 nucleotides match TRBD2. The length of the CDR3 is 17 residues. Germline values: CDR1 DFQATT, CDR2 SNEGSKA (reference sequence). V shed 0 bases, J shed 4 bases, and the junction held 10 bases outside the gene matches.

The V call is TRBV4-2, the J call TRBJ2-5; a weak D match, TRBD2 (6 bases). This CDR3 comprises 16 residues. Trimming stripped 4 bases from V and 3 bases from J, with 18 bases between. Germline CDR1 is LGHNA and CDR2 is YNFKEQ. The CDR3 nucleotides are TGTGCCAGCAGCCCCGGGGCAGGAGGGCTGAAAGAGACCCAGTACTTC. It is translated as CASSPGAGGLKETQYF.

The V call is TRBV2, the J call TRBJ2-7; possible D gene TRBD2, 5 bases. Germline CDR1 reads SNHLY; CDR2 reads FYNNEI. The CDR3 runs 12 residues. Trimming left V 6 bases short and J 3 bases short, with 9 bases between. DNA of the CDR3: TGTGCCAGCAGCGACTATCACTACGAGCAGTACTTC. Its translation is CASSDYHYEQYF.